The clone carrying this T cell receptor (beta chain) has a count of ten or more. From whole blood left unfractionated, total RNA was extracted. Within the library, unique molecular identifiers were attached to each individual cDNA molecule. MiXCR was run by TCRdb on the reads, yielding one entry per CDR3 protein. The data contain around 120,000 distinct CDR3 sequences, over 7% of them seen just once; the ten biggest clones take up 1.1% to 1.5%. This record comes from a study of human T cells and chemical hapten exposure. The TCR originated in a human donor in good health. Some clones in this sample may be carry-over from other donors' samples. Sequencing input: whole blood.

The CDR3 spells CASRGTGTGGTEAFF. In DNA form, the CDR3 reads TGTGCCAGCAGGGGGACAGGGACCGGGGGCACTGAAGCTTTCTTT. The genes are TRBV6-5 and TRBJ1-1, with 9 bases identical to TRBD1. CDR3 length: 15 amino acids. Germline lookup yields CDR1 MNHEY and CDR2 SVGAGI. V gave up 6 bases and J gave up 4 bases; unmatched junction bases: 9.